This T cell receptor beta chain was obtained from a study of cytomegalovirus exposure and HLA in healthy donors. Study as a whole: It was reported in a later analysis that the same platform had been used for the roughly 130 validation repertoires as for the roughly 700 first-cohort repertoires.

The CDR3 has 17 amino acids. The germline V gene has CDR1 LGHNA and CDR2 YSLEER. The V end lost 0 bases, the J end lost 1 base, and 10 bases lay between the germline ends. TCRdb's copy holds only in-frame clones and misses some; the assay was immunoSEQ multiplex PCR. The data contain fewer than 140,000 clones, about nine tenths of them seen just once; the ten biggest clones take up less than 2%. General observations from the study: Many donors shared some public TCRs, even though most TCR sequences were rare. In vitro work confirmed that three CMV-associated chains recognize CMV antigens.

Note on this clone: Its target is unknown.

The source is a woman under 30 in good health and CMV-seropositive. The sample was PBMCs. V is TRBV4-3 and J is TRBJ1-6, with D uncertain. This chain's CDR3 is CASSQDVAGSYNSPLHF. In DNA, the CDR3 is TGCGCCAGCAGCCAAGATGTGGCGGGATCCTATAATTCACCCCTCCACTTT.